A selection of T cell receptor beta chains follows, all from one sample in a study of monozygotic twins with inflammatory bowel disease. TCRdb derives one entry per CDR3 protein from the 5' RACE reads, leaving out DNA. Found here are more than 300,000 distinct CDR3 sequences; the top ten clones hold just over 2.5%. The sequenced sample consisted of blood. The receptors come from a human donor with ulcerative colitis or Crohn's disease, or a healthy co-twin of an affected twin (not recorded which). Each CDR3 is given with its conserved first and last residue. Each record gives: J gene, V gene, CDR3 protein.

TRBJ1-1,TRBV7-3,CASSLVSGSEAFF
TRBJ1-5,TRBV20-1,CSARDALGTGDIGHDQPQHF
TRBJ2-1,TRBV6-5,CASSYTLAGGRNEQFF
TRBJ2-6,TRBV7-2,CASSLVPRSGANVLTF
TRBJ2-7,TRBV6-5,CASNFRLLRDRGYEQYF
TRBJ2-2,TRBV6-2/TRBV6-3,CASSPLADTGELFF
TRBJ2-5,TRBV5-4,CASSKPTGGAETQYF
TRBJ1-3,TRBV2,CASSDPGDGNTIYF
TRBJ2-7,TRBV5-1,CASSQDRANYEQYF
TRBJ2-7,TRBV7-2,CASSSGAFLGQYF
TRBJ2-7,TRBV24-1,CATSDKGGTGEFGEQYF
TRBJ1-4,TRBV19,CASSTRVWTGDEKLFF
TRBJ2-1,TRBV6-2/TRBV6-3,CASGGTRTNEQFF
TRBJ1-5,TRBV20-1,CSARDRDQPQHF
TRBJ2-1,TRBV5-1,CASSTPRARNEQFF
TRBJ1-2,TRBV27,CASLPGAGLHGYTF
TRBJ1-2,TRBV3-1,CASSQDFGVYGYTF
TRBJ1-3,TRBV5-1,CASSLEQGGNTIYF
TRBJ2-7,TRBV20-1,CSARDTRRSSYEQYF
TRBJ2-2,TRBV18,CASSPSGGTNTGELFF
TRBJ2-7,TRBV4-3,CASSQVKRGTYEQYF
TRBJ2-3,TRBV30,CAWTPGGSPLTDTQYF